This T cell receptor beta chain was identified during a study of shared clonotypes between healthy human individuals. Germline CDR1 reads SGHAT; CDR2 reads FQNNGV. The ends were cut back, 4 bases at V and 1 base at J, with 16 bases in the middle. This CDR3 comprises 16 residues. Method: immunoSEQ multiplex PCR; TCRdb's copy keeps in-frame clones and lacks some. The data show roughly 2.5 million clones, with about 92% seen just once and more than 0.12% held by the top ten. The chain recombines TRBV11-2 with TRBJ2-5; D perhaps matches TRBD1 (6 bases). The sequence was collected from a man aged 18 to 29 in good health. The material sequenced was naive CD4+ T cells sorted from blood. Subset noted: CD45RA+ positively selected. This chain's CDR3 is CASSSGQGLVQETQYF. DNA of the CDR3: TGTGCCAGCAGCTCGGGGCAGGGGCTCGTCCAAGAGACCCAGTACTTC.